This TCR beta chain was captured in a study of T cell responses to AZD1222 COVID-19 vaccine. Assay used: immunoSEQ multiplex PCR; TCRdb lists only in-frame clones, some missing. The sample lists about 150,000 clones, under 95% seen once, with under 5.5% in the top ten. This CDR3 contains 15 residues. V dropped 2 bases and J dropped 3 bases, with 14 bases sitting between them. The germline CDR1 and CDR2 sequences are MNHEY and SVGAGI. The sample was peripheral blood, taken on day 0 of AZD1222 vaccination. The clonotype comes from an adult in good health. J is TRBJ2-7 and V is TRBV6-5, with D possibly being TRBD2 (7 bases). The CDR3 sequence is CASSYKGGEVYEQYF. DNA of the CDR3: TGTGCCAGCAGTTACAAGGGGGGGGAAGTCTACGAGCAGTACTTC.